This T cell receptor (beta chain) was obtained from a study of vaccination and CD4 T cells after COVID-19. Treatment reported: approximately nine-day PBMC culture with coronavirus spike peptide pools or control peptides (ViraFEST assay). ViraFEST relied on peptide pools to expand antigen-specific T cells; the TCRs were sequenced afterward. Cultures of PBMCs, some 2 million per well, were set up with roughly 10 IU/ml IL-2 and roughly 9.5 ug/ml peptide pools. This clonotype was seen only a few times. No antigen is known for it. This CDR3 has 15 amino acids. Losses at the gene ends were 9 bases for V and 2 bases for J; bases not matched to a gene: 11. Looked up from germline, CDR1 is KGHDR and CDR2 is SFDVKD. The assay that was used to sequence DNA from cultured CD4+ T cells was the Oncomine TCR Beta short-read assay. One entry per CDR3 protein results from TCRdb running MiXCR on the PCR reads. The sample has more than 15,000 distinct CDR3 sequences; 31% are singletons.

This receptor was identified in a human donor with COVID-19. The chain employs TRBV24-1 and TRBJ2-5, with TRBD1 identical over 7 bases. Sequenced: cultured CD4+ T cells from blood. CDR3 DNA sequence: TGTGCCACCGGGGGAGAGACAGGGTCGCAAGAGACCCAGTACTTC. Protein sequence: CATGGETGSQETQYF.